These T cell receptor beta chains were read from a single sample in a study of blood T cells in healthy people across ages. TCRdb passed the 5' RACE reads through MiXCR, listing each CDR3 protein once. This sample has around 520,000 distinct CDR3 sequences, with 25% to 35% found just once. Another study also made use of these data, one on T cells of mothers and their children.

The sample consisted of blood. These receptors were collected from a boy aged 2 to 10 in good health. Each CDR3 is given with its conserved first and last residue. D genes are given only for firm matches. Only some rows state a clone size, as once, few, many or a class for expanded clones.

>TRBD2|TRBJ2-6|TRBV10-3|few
CAISPTSGSHGANVLTF
TGTGCCATCAGCCCGACTAGCGGGAGTCATGGGGCCAACGTCCTGACTTTC
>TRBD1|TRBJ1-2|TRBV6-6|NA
CANSYSQGANYGYTF
TGTGCCAACAGTTACTCGCAGGGGGCTAACTATGGCTACACCTTC
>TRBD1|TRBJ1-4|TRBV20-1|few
CSAPTGQAGRDEKLFF
TGCAGTGCTCCGACCGGACAGGCGGGGCGAGACGAAAAACTGTTTTTT
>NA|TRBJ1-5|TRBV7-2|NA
CASSLRSNSNQPQHF
TGTGCCAGCAGCTTGAGGTCTAATAGCAATCAGCCCCAGCATTTT
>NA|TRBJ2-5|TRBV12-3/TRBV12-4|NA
CASTYSNTETQYF
TGTGCCAGCACCTATTCAAATACGGAGACCCAGTACTTC
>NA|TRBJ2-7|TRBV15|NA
CATSRDTDRQSYEQYF
TGTGCCACCAGCAGGGATACCGACCGACAGTCCTACGAGCAGTACTTC
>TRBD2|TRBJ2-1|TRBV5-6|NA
CASSLERGTYNEQFF
TGTGCCAGCAGCTTGGAGCGGGGGACCTACAATGAGCAGTTCTTC
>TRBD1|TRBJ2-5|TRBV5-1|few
CASSFGTGFRETQYF
TGCGCCAGCAGCTTCGGGACAGGGTTTAGAGAGACCCAGTACTTC
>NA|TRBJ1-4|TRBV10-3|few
CAISDHRQAAKEKLFF
TGTGCCATCAGTGACCACCGACAGGCAGCGAAGGAAAAACTGTTTTTT
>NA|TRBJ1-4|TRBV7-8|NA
CASGPSTGGEKLFF
TGTGCCAGCGGCCCCAGCACCGGGGGCGAAAAACTGTTTTTT
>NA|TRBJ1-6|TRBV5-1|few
CASSLGVGLSYNSPLHF
TGCGCCAGCAGCTTGGGAGTAGGACTGAGCTATAATTCACCCCTCCACTTT